This entry lists 25 T cell receptor beta chains sequenced from one sample in a study of CD8+ T cells in alopecia areata. TCR sequencing used cDNA made by reverse transcription of extracted RNA. Libraries were prepared by immunoSEQ multiplex PCR; TCRdb keeps only in-frame clonotypes and omits some of them. The sample lists about 120,000 clones, around 64% occurring once. The specimen sequenced was CD4+ T cells sorted from blood. The receptors come from a human donor in good health.

The chain joins TRBV18 to TRBJ1-1; TRBD1 matches 7 bases. Germline V gene data show CDR1 as KGHSH and CDR2 as LQKENI. V lost 5 bases and J lost 0; bases outside the gene matches: 6. This CDR3 contains 15 residues. CDR3 sequence (DNA): TGTGCCAGCTCATCAACGACAGGGTTGAACACTGAAGCTTTCTTT. Translated, it gives CASSSTTGLNTEAFF.

The chain joins TRBV30 to TRBJ2-7, with 8 bases lining up with TRBD1. CDR3 size: 12 residues. The J segment lost 4 bases and the V segment lost 3 bases, leaving 2 bases of the junction unmatched. CDR1 and CDR2 from the germline V gene are GTSNPN and SVGIG (reference sequence). CDR3 sequence: CAWSRDRYEQYF. The DNA of the CDR3 is TGTGCCTGGAGCCGGGACAGGTACGAGCAGTACTTC.

The chain combines TRBV6-5 with TRBJ2-5; D is undetermined. The germline CDR1 and CDR2 sequences are MNHEY and SVGAGI. CDR3 length: 13 amino acids. V lost 2 bases to trimming and J lost 3 bases, with 7 bases between them. As DNA, the CDR3 is TGTGCCAGCAGTTACGGAGAGAAAGAGACCCAGTACTTC. Amino acids: CASSYGEKETQYF.

The chain links TRBV11-2 to TRBJ1-6, with D possibly matching TRBD1 (6 bases). The CDR3 totals 16 residues. Germline CDR1 reads SGHAT; CDR2 reads FQNNGV. V dropped 3 bases and J dropped 9 bases, with 18 bases sitting between them. CDR3 nucleotide sequence: TGTGCCAGCAGCTTTTTACGACAGGCCCGAGGTTCACCCCTCCACTTT. Its translation is CASSFLRQARGSPLHF. Supplemented by reference TRBV11-2 and TRBJ1-6, the full variable domain reads EAGVAQSPRYKIIEKRQSVAFWCNPISGHATLYWYQQILGQGPKLLIQFQNNGVVDDSQLPKDRFSAERLKGVDSTLKIQPAKLEDSAVYLCASSFLRQARGSPLHFGNGTRLTVT.

V usage is TRBV5-1 and J usage is TRBJ2-3; weak D call: TRBD1 (6 bases). Trimming removed 0 bases from V and 5 bases from J, with 16 bases in between. Per germline, CDR1 SGHRS and CDR2 YFSETQ. This CDR3 is built from 16 residues. The CDR3 DNA is TGCGCCAGCAGCTTGGTCGGAACAGACAGGAGAGATACGCAGTATTTT. Amino acids: CASSLVGTDRRDTQYF.

The chain employs TRBV6-5 and TRBJ1-2, with a weak D call TRBD1 (5 bases). CDR1 MNHEY and CDR2 SVGAGI come from the germline V gene. The length of the CDR3 is 15 residues. The germline V and J ends were trimmed by 6 bases and 8 bases, with 22 bases remaining between them. CDR3 amino acids: CASSLTAGEFWGYTF. The DNA of the CDR3 is TGTGCCAGCAGCCTCACCGCGGGGGAGTTTTGGGGCTACACCTTC.

This clone was counted only a few times. This chain uses TRBV29-1 with TRBJ1-1, with 11 bases fitting TRBD1. This CDR3 contains 14 residues. Germline loops: CDR1 SQVTM, CDR2 ANQGSEA. The trim removed 5 bases at V and 5 bases at J, leaving 7 bases unmatched. The CDR3 reads CSVLKGTGGTEAFF. The CDR3 region has the DNA TGCAGCGTTCTAAAGGGGACAGGGGGGACTGAAGCTTTCTTT.

The rearrangement joins TRBV7-6 to TRBJ1-2; D gene uncertain. The V end lost 5 bases, the J end lost 8 bases, and 9 bases lay between the germline ends. Germline assignment: CDR1 SGHVS and CDR2 FNYEAQ. This CDR3 spans 11 amino acids. For the CDR3, the DNA is TGTGCCAGCAGCCCTAGGCCCGGCTACACCTTC. Its translation: CASSPRPGYTF.

The V and J genes are TRBV10-3 and TRBJ2-1, with D maybe TRBD2 (5 bases). The germline CDR1 and CDR2 sequences are ENHRY and SYGVKD. The CDR3 runs to 13 residues. V was clipped by 5 bases and J by 12 bases, with 17 bases between them. This chain's CDR3 is CAISSPQRSAQFF. DNA for the CDR3: TGTGCCATCAGTTCCCCTCAGCGGAGTGCGCAGTTCTTC.

There are a few counts of this clone. The chain combines TRBV5-1 with TRBJ2-1; 11 bases are a match to TRBD2. This CDR3 is built from 15 residues. J gave up 3 bases and V 4 bases, and 3 bases lay outside the gene matches. Germline V gene sequence: CDR1 SGHRS, CDR2 YFSETQ. This CDR3 reads CASSPLAGVYNEQFF. DNA of the CDR3: TGCGCCAGCAGCCCACTAGCGGGGGTCTACAATGAGCAGTTCTTC. The full variable domain, completed using reference TRBV5-1 and TRBJ2-1, is KAGVTQTPRYLIKTRGQQVTLSCSPISGHRSVSWYQQTPGQGLQFLFEYFSETQRNKGNFPGRFSGRQFSNSRSEMNVSTLELGDSALYLCASSPLAGVYNEQFFGPGTRLTVL.

The V and J genes are TRBV18 and TRBJ1-1; tentatively, D is TRBD1 (5 bases). The CDR3 extends over 14 amino acids. The V gene's germline CDR1 is KGHSH and CDR2 LQKENI. Trimming removed 6 bases at V and 5 bases at J, with 16 bases between. The CDR3: CASSRGEEGTEAFF. The CDR3 region has the DNA TGTGCCAGCTCCCGGGGCGAGGAGGGGACTGAAGCTTTCTTT.

The genes are TRBV7-9 and TRBJ2-2, with D maybe TRBD1 (5 bases). Per germline, CDR1 SEHNR and CDR2 FQNEAQ (reference sequence). CDR3 length: 16 amino acids. Between the trimmed V and J ends, which lost 7 bases and 1 base, there was a span of 16 bases. CDR3 residues: CASTTGSTGNTGELFF. The CDR3 bases are TGTGCCAGCACCACTGGGTCTACAGGGAACACCGGGGAGCTGTTTTTT.

The V and J genes are TRBV6-6 and TRBJ2-3; possible D gene TRBD2, 6 bases. The germline V gene encodes CDR1 MNHNY and CDR2 SVGAGI (reference sequence). Trimming took 10 bases from V and 3 from J, leaving 11 bases between them. The CDR3 loop spans 12 amino acids. The DNA of the CDR3 is TGTGCCACTAAGGGAGGTACAGATACGCAGTATTTT. This sequence encodes CATKGGTDTQYF.

This clone was found a few times. The chain employs TRBV29-1 and TRBJ2-1; D call uncertain. The germline gives CDR1 SQVTM, CDR2 ANQGSEA. The CDR3 consists of 12 residues. V gave up 0 bases and J gave up 8 bases, with 8 bases separating them. The CDR3 bases are TGCAGCGTTGAAGATAGTGGGGATGAGCAGTTCTTC. Translation: CSVEDSGDEQFF.

The rearrangement links TRBV29-1 to TRBJ1-1; possibly TRBD1 for D (6 bases). The CDR3 consists of 10 residues. The germline V and J ends were trimmed by 7 bases and 10 bases, with 13 bases remaining between them. CDR1 is SQVTM and CDR2 is ANQGSEA in the germline V gene. For the CDR3, the DNA is TGCAGCGCCACAGGGCTGGGAGCTTTCTTT. It yields the protein CSATGLGAFF. The full variable domain, with the rest looked up from reference TRBV29-1 and TRBJ1-1, is SAVISQKPSRDICQRGTSLTIQCQVDSQVTMMFWYRQQPGQSLTLIATANQGSEATYESGFVIDKFPISRPNLTFSTLTVSNMSPEDSSIYLCSATGLGAFFGQGTRLTVV.

The V and J genes are TRBV11-3 and TRBJ2-7; D is uncertain. V was cut by 4 bases and J by 2 bases, with 9 bases left in between. Germline V gives CDR1 SGHNT, CDR2 YENEEA. CDR3 length: 13 residues. The CDR3 sequence: CASSYRPPYEQYF. The CDR3, as DNA: TGTGCCAGCAGCTACAGACCCCCCTACGAGCAGTACTTC.

The rearrangement links TRBV20-1 to TRBJ2-7, with 9 positions matching TRBD1. The CDR3 covers 11 residues. The V gene's germline CDR1 is DFQATT and CDR2 SNEGSKA (reference sequence). The CDR3 nucleotides read TGCAGCGGACAGGGGCAGGTCGAGCAGTACTTC. Translation gives CSGQGQVEQYF.

This clone was recorded only once. This chain's CDR3 is CAISGAGAGDYGYTF. The CDR3 nucleotides are TGTGCCATCAGCGGGGCAGGGGCTGGGGACTATGGCTACACCTTC. The chain employs TRBV10-3 and TRBJ1-2; a weak D match, TRBD1 (6 bases). The germline V and J ends were trimmed by 6 bases and 3 bases, with 17 bases remaining between them. In germline, CDR1 is ENHRY, CDR2 SYGVKD. CDR3 length equals 15 residues.

This chain connects TRBV5-1 to TRBJ2-2, with a tentative D call TRBD1 (6 bases). CDR1 and CDR2 from the germline V gene are SGHRS and YFSETQ. With 5 bases removed from V and 2 bases from J, the gap between germline ends came to 10 bases. The CDR3 has 14 amino acids. The DNA for the CDR3 is TGCGCCAGCAGTTCCGGGACAAACACCGGGGAGCTGTTTTTT. It translates to CASSSGTNTGELFF.

The rearrangement links TRBV29-1 to TRBJ2-4; possible D gene TRBD2, 5 bases. The V and J ends lost 3 bases and 1 base respectively, with 13 bases between them. The CDR3 covers 15 residues. Germline V lookup: CDR1 SQVTM, CDR2 ANQGSEA. CDR3 region: CSVEKLVGAKNIQYF. In DNA form, the CDR3 reads TGCAGCGTTGAGAAACTAGTGGGGGCCAAAAACATTCAGTACTTC.

The CDR3, as DNA: TGTGCCAGCTGGGACAGGACCCCTCCTGGGGCCAACGTCCTGACTTTC. Encoded protein: CASWDRTPPGANVLTF. The V gene is TRBV19, the J gene TRBJ2-6, with 8 nucleotides matching TRBD1. CDR1 is LNHDA, CDR2 SQIVND, per germline (reference sequence). The CDR3 sequence is 16 residues long. After removal of 9 bases from V and 2 bases from J, the junction contained 9 bases not matched to a gene.

This clone came up once. The chain is built from TRBV7-9 and TRBJ1-5; D unresolved. The V gene's germline CDR1 is SEHNR and CDR2 FQNEAQ (reference sequence). V gave up 1 base and J gave up 0 bases, with 16 bases separating them. The CDR3 loop spans 18 amino acids. In DNA, the CDR3 is TGTGCCAGCAGCTTAGAAACGGGGTTCATGGGTAGCAATCAGCCCCAGCATTTT. Residues: CASSLETGFMGSNQPQHF.

The table lists this clone with a few counts. The chain is built from TRBV15 and TRBJ1-1; D call uncertain. Trimming shortened V by 5 bases and J by 0 bases, and 7 bases separated the two germline ends. The germline gives CDR1 LNHNV, CDR2 YYDKDF (reference sequence). CDR3 length equals 13 residues. CDR3 protein: CATSARVNTEAFF. CDR3 DNA sequence: TGTGCCACCAGCGCCAGAGTGAACACTGAAGCTTTCTTT.

The J gene is TRBJ1-1, the V gene TRBV5-8; 12 positions agree with TRBD1. Looked up from germline, CDR1 is SGHTS and CDR2 is YDEGEE. This CDR3 is built from 16 residues. V trimming: 3 bases; J trimming: 5 bases; junction bases outside the gene matches: 8. CDR3 bases: TGTGCCAGCAGCTCGGGGGACAGGGGGCAGGGAACTGAAGCTTTCTTT. It specifies CASSSGDRGQGTEAFF.

This clone was recorded a few times. The V and J genes are TRBV30 and TRBJ1-2; 10 bases fit TRBD1. The germline V gene encodes CDR1 GTSNPN and CDR2 SVGIG (reference sequence). V gave up 3 bases and J gave up 8 bases; unmatched junction bases: 6. The CDR3 totals 13 residues. CDR3 sequence: CAWRGDRGEGYTF. The DNA of the CDR3 is TGTGCCTGGAGGGGGGACAGGGGTGAAGGCTACACCTTC.